Listed below are T cell receptor beta chains from one sample, sequenced in a study of blood T cell repertoires in COVID-19. The method was immunoSEQ multiplex PCR; TCRdb's version includes in-frame clones alone and lacks a portion of them. The sample yields some 300,000 clones, approximately 88% seen once. The sample was PBMCs or T cells enriched from blood (not recorded which). The source is a woman younger than 45 who had recovered from COVID-19. The CDR3 runs from the conserved cysteine through the conserved F or W. A D gene is named only where the DNA matches it firmly. Clone size, where shown, is once, few, many, or a class for clones that have expanded.

.	TRBV29-1	TRBJ1-2	.	CSVAGGANYGYTF	TGCAGCGTCGCCGGGGGGGCGAACTATGGCTACACCTTC
.	TRBV5-6	TRBJ2-2	.	CASSAPGLNTGELFF	TGTGCCAGCAGCGCACCGGGACTTAACACCGGGGAGCTGTTTTTT
.	TRBV3-1/TRBV3-2	TRBJ1-2	.	CASSQDIVSQSSYGYTF	TGTGCCAGCAGCCAAGATATTGTGAGCCAAAGTTCCTATGGCTACACCTTC
.	TRBV19	TRBJ2-7	.	CASSIISGEQYF	TGTGCCAGTAGTATAATTAGCGGCGAGCAGTACTTC
.	TRBV28	TRBJ2-3	TRBD1	CATFGTGGPDTQYF	TGTGCCACCTTCGGGACAGGGGGGCCAGATACGCAGTATTTT
.	TRBV21-1	TRBJ2-1	.	CASSTRGGQDNEQFF	TGTGCCAGCAGCACGCGCGGGGGACAGGACAATGAGCAGTTCTTC
.	TRBV11-3	TRBJ2-7	.	CASSLGTVHTYEQYF	TGTGCCAGCAGCTTAGGGACAGTTCATACCTACGAGCAGTACTTC
few	TRBV4-1	TRBJ1-1	.	CASRLTEGSNTEAFF	TGCGCCAGCAGATTAACGGAGGGTTCGAACACTGAAGCTTTCTTT
.	TRBV5-1	TRBJ2-7	.	CASSLAGTYEQYF	TGCGCCAGCAGCTTGGCCGGTACCTACGAGCAGTACTTC
.	TRBV28	TRBJ1-2	.	CASRITGLFYGYTF	TGTGCCAGCAGGATCACAGGCCTCTTCTATGGCTACACCTTC
.	TRBV4-1	TRBJ1-1	.	CASSQERRNTEAFF	TGCGCCAGCAGCCAAGAGCGGCGTAACACTGAAGCTTTCTTT
few	TRBV11-2	TRBJ1-6	.	CASSLTNANSVHF	TGTGCCAGCAGCTTGACTAATGCTAACTCCGTCCACTTT